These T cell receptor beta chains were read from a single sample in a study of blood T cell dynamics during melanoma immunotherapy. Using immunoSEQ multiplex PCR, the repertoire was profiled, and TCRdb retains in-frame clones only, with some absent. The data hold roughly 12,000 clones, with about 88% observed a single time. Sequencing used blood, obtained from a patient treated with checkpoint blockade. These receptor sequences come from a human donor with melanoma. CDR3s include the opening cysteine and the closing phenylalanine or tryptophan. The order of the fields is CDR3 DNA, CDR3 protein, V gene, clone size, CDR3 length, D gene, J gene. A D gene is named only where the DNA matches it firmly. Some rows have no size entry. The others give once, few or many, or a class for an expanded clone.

CDR3nt: TGTGCCAGCAGCGTAGGGGGCGGGGGCACTGTTAAGCAGTACTTC; CDR3aa: CASSVGGGGTVKQYF; v_gene: TRBV9; abundance: -; len: 15; d_gene: -; j_gene: TRBJ2-7
CDR3nt: TGTGCCAGCAGCCTTTACAGGGGTGTTGGCAATGAGCAGTTCTTC; CDR3aa: CASSLYRGVGNEQFF; v_gene: TRBV14; abundance: -; len: 15; d_gene: TRBD1; j_gene: TRBJ2-1
CDR3nt: TGCGCCAGCAGCTTGGCTGCGGGGGGGCCAGGAGAGACCCAGTACTTC; CDR3aa: CASSLAAGGPGETQYF; v_gene: TRBV5-1; abundance: -; len: 16; d_gene: TRBD2; j_gene: TRBJ2-5
CDR3nt: TGTGCCAGCAGCCGTAGTCCGGGTGAAAAACTGTTTTTT; CDR3aa: CASSRSPGEKLFF; v_gene: TRBV2; abundance: -; len: 13; d_gene: -; j_gene: TRBJ1-4
CDR3nt: TGTGCCAGTAGTAGCGGACCTCTATTTGGCGAGCAGTACTTC; CDR3aa: CASSSGPLFGEQYF; v_gene: TRBV19; abundance: -; len: 14; d_gene: -; j_gene: TRBJ2-7
CDR3nt: TGTGCCAGTAGTATAGACGGAGCGGGGGTTTACAATGAGCAGTTCTTC; CDR3aa: CASSIDGAGVYNEQFF; v_gene: TRBV19; abundance: -; len: 16; d_gene: TRBD2; j_gene: TRBJ2-1
CDR3nt: TGTGCCTGGAGTTCAAATCGGGAACTGTTTTTT; CDR3aa: CAWSSNRELFF; v_gene: TRBV30; abundance: -; len: 11; d_gene: -; j_gene: TRBJ1-4
CDR3nt: TGTGCCTGGAGTGTAGACTACAATGAGCAGTTCTTC; CDR3aa: CAWSVDYNEQFF; v_gene: TRBV30; abundance: -; len: 12; d_gene: -; j_gene: TRBJ2-1
CDR3nt: TGTGCCAGCAGCCTCGGACTAGCGGGTTACGAGCAGTACTTC; CDR3aa: CASSLGLAGYEQYF; v_gene: TRBV11-2; abundance: -; len: 14; d_gene: TRBD2; j_gene: TRBJ2-7
CDR3nt: TGTGCCAGCAGCTTAGCGTCGTCTCCGAGGACCCAGTACTTC; CDR3aa: CASSLASSPRTQYF; v_gene: TRBV7-2; abundance: -; len: 14; d_gene: -; j_gene: TRBJ2-5
CDR3nt: TGTGCCACCCACCCAACCGGCACGAGGGTTTCCCTTCCGGCGCAGTATTTT; CDR3aa: CATHPTGTRVSLPAQYF; v_gene: TRBV19; abundance: -; len: 17; d_gene: -; j_gene: TRBJ2-3
CDR3nt: TGCGCCAGCAGCTGGGGGACAGGGGGCACAGATACGCAGTATTTT; CDR3aa: CASSWGTGGTDTQYF; v_gene: TRBV5-1; abundance: once; len: 15; d_gene: TRBD1; j_gene: TRBJ2-3
CDR3nt: TGTGCAAGCAGGGGGTCACTCTCTGGAAACACCATATATTTT; CDR3aa: CASRGSLSGNTIYF; v_gene: TRBV7-2; abundance: -; len: 14; d_gene: TRBD1; j_gene: TRBJ1-3
CDR3nt: TGTGCCAGCAGGGAGGGGGTGAGTGGGCAGCCCCAGCATTTT; CDR3aa: CASREGVSGQPQHF; v_gene: TRBV2; abundance: -; len: 14; d_gene: -; j_gene: TRBJ1-5